The next 17 T cell receptor beta chains were all read from a single sample in a study of OX40 agonist ivuxolimab in advanced cancers. Sequencing was performed with immunoSEQ multiplex PCR; in TCRdb, only in-frame clones are kept and a portion is missing. The sample has about 60,000 clones, roughly nine tenths seen once. The input for sequencing was CD4+ or CD8+ T cells sorted from blood, taken in a trial of the OX40 agonist ivuxolimab. The source is an adult with an advanced solid tumor such as melanoma, head and neck, liver or kidney cancer.

J is TRBJ1-2 and V is TRBV19, with D possibly TRBD1 on 6 matching bases. Germline V gene lookup returns CDR1 LNHDA and CDR2 SQIVND (reference sequence). V dropped 7 bases and J dropped 5 bases, with 23 bases sitting between them. The CDR3 consists of 16 residues. The CDR3 bases are TGTGCCAGTACCACCTCCCGGGACACCGAAAAGTATGGCTACACCTTC. The encoded protein is CASTTSRDTEKYGYTF.

The chain carries TRBV7-3 and TRBJ1-2; 10 nucleotides agree with TRBD1. The germline gives CDR1 SGHTA, CDR2 FQGTGA. With 3 bases clipped from V and 6 bases from J, the junction kept 1 base outside the gene matches. CDR3 length: 13 residues. CDR3 sequence: CASSLDRGNGYTF. The CDR3, as DNA: TGTGCCAGCAGCTTGGACAGGGGGAATGGCTACACCTTC.

The gene calls are TRBV28 and TRBJ1-2; D is ambiguous. CDR3 length: 16 amino acids. Germline loops: CDR1 MDHEN, CDR2 SYDVKM. The V gene lost 6 bases and the J gene lost 2 bases, with 19 bases spanning the gap. For the CDR3, the DNA is TGTGCCAGCAGGACGAAAAGGCAAAGTAAAAACTATGGCTACACCTTC. Translation: CASRTKRQSKNYGYTF.

The genes are TRBV18 and TRBJ2-3; D possibly corresponds to TRBD1 (5 bases). CDR3 size: 13 residues. V shed 2 bases and J shed 3 bases, with 6 bases lying between them. CDR1 and CDR2 (germline): KGHSH, LQKENI. This CDR3 reads CASSPRGTDTQYF. As DNA, the CDR3 is TGTGCCAGCTCACCAAGGGGAACAGATACGCAGTATTTT.

The V call is TRBV7-7, the J call TRBJ2-2, with D unresolved. V gave up 9 bases and J gave up 0 bases, with 14 bases separating them. This CDR3 region has 15 residues. Looked up from germline, CDR1 is SSHAT and CDR2 is FNYEAQ (reference sequence). CDR3 sequence: CASQSGPANTGELFF. The CDR3, as DNA: TGTGCCAGTCAATCCGGGCCAGCGAACACCGGGGAGCTGTTTTTT.

The chain uses TRBV19 and TRBJ2-7; the match to TRBD2 covers 7 bases. The V segment lost 3 bases and the J segment 7 bases; nucleotides outside the gene matches: 9. The CDR3 consists of 14 residues. Germline V gene data show CDR1 as LNHDA and CDR2 as SQIVND (reference sequence). CDR3 residues: CASSMSGGEREQYF. CDR3 nucleotides: TGTGCCAGTAGTATGTCTGGGGGGGAGAGGGAGCAGTACTTC.

V usage is TRBV7-2 and J usage is TRBJ2-1; D possibly matches TRBD1 or TRBD2 (5 bases each). Germline V gene lookup returns CDR1 SGHTA and CDR2 FQGNSA. Between the trimmed V and J ends, which lost 2 bases and 5 bases, there was a span of 10 bases. The CDR3 covers 14 residues. The CDR3 region has the DNA TGTGCCAGCAGCTTACGGGGCTTCGACAATGAGCAGTTCTTC. It codes for CASSLRGFDNEQFF.

In DNA form, the CDR3 reads TGTGCCAGCAGCGTAGAGGGATTACCTAATGAAAAACTGTTTTTT. Translated, it gives CASSVEGLPNEKLFF. The J gene is TRBJ1-4, the V gene TRBV9; no definite D call. V was shortened by 0 bases and J by 3 bases, with 9 bases between the two germline ends. CDR1 SGDLS and CDR2 YYNGEE come from the germline V gene. The CDR3 length is 15 residues.

This clone was seen a few times. This chain joins TRBV7-9 and TRBJ1-4; D is unclear. The CDR3 spans 13 residues. V shed 5 bases and J shed 8 bases, with 12 bases lying between them. CDR1 is SEHNR, CDR2 FQNEAQ, per germline (reference sequence). The CDR3 protein is CASSRMRTEKLFF. The CDR3 nucleotides are TGTGCCAGCAGCAGGATGCGCACCGAAAAACTGTTTTTT. Full variable domain (missing parts from reference TRBV7-9 and TRBJ1-4): DTGVSQNPRHKITKRGQNVTFRCDPISEHNRLYWYRQTLGQGPEFLTYFQNEAQLEKSRLLSDRFSAERPKGSFSTLEIQRTEQGDSAMYLCASSRMRTEKLFFGSGTQLSVL.

The rearrangement uses TRBV11-3 and TRBJ1-2; unclear D gene. Germline CDR1 and CDR2: SGHNT and YENEEA. The V and J ends lost 0 bases and 4 bases respectively, with 6 bases between them. The CDR3 is 13 amino acids. The CDR3 is CASSLDGIYGYTF. CDR3 in DNA: TGTGCCAGCAGCTTAGACGGCATCTATGGCTACACCTTC. Complete variable domain (other parts from reference TRBV11-3 and TRBJ1-2): EAGVVQSPRYKIIEKKQPVAFWCNPISGHNTLYWYLQNLGQGPELLIRYENEEAVDDSQLPKDRFSAERLKGVDSTLKIQPAELGDSAVYLCASSLDGIYGYTFGSGTRLTVV.

Note on this clone: An end of the junction differs from the germline gene, which may be a read error. The rearrangement joins TRBV5-6 to TRBJ2-2, with D uncertain. The germline gives CDR1 SGHDT, CDR2 YYEEEE. The CDR3 contains 15 residues. As DNA, the CDR3 is TGTGCCAGCAGCCCCCTCGGCGGCAACACCAGGGAGCTGTTTTTT. Its translation is CASSPLGGNTRELFF.

The rearrangement links TRBV7-3 to TRBJ1-2; D unresolved. Trimming removed 2 bases from V and 3 bases from J, with 1 base in between. Germline CDR1 and CDR2: SGHTA and FQGTGA. This CDR3 is built from 11 residues. Here the CDR3 reads CASSLDYGYTF. DNA for the CDR3: TGTGCCAGCAGCTTAGACTATGGCTACACCTTC.

J is TRBJ1-1 and V is TRBV7-9; no clear D. CDR1 and CDR2 (germline): SEHNR, FQNEAQ (reference sequence). The CDR3 covers 13 residues. V was clipped by 1 base and J by 3 bases, with 6 bases between them. In DNA, the CDR3 is TGTGCCAGCAGCTTAGGCGCTTACACTGAAGCTTTCTTT. Its translation is CASSLGAYTEAFF.

This rearrangement joins TRBV7-2 to TRBJ2-5; 9 nucleotides align to TRBD1. After removal of 5 bases from V and 5 bases from J, the junction contained 12 bases not matched to a gene. Germline CDR1 and CDR2: SGHTA and FQGNSA. CDR3 length equals 16 residues. CDR3: CASSVYRGPRGETQYF. As DNA, the CDR3 is TGTGCCAGCAGCGTCTACAGGGGGCCCCGAGGCGAGACCCAGTACTTC.

The genes are TRBV5-1 and TRBJ2-7, with 11 bases that match TRBD1. With V trimmed by 4 bases and J by 3 bases, 6 bases remained unmatched. The germline gives CDR1 SGHRS, CDR2 YFSETQ. This CDR3 is built from 15 residues. The CDR3 DNA reads TGCGCCAGCAGCCCCGGGACAGGGGGTTTCTACGAGCAGTACTTC. As protein: CASSPGTGGFYEQYF.

This sequence joins TRBV19 and TRBJ2-3; D remains unclear. V lost 4 bases, J lost 1 base, and 9 bases lay in between. The germline gives CDR1 LNHDA, CDR2 SQIVND (reference sequence). This CDR3 is 14 amino acids long. In nucleotides, the CDR3 is TGTGCCAGTAGTAACCCACCCGGCACAGATACGCAGTATTTT. It is translated as CASSNPPGTDTQYF. The full variable domain, completed using reference TRBV19 and TRBJ2-3, is DGGITQSPKYLFRKEGQNVTLSCEQNLNHDAMYWYRQDPGQGLRLIYYSQIVNDFQKGDIAEGYSVSREKKESFPLTVTSAQKNPTAFYLCASSNPPGTDTQYFGPGTRLTVL.

This clone was observed a handful of times. The genes are TRBV7-2 and TRBJ1-5; D gene uncertain. Germline V gene lookup returns CDR1 SGHTA and CDR2 FQGNSA. V lost 1 base to trimming and J lost 0 bases, with 10 bases between them. The CDR3 extends over 16 amino acids. The CDR3 loop reads CASSLGNLISNQPQHF. In DNA form, the CDR3 reads TGTGCCAGCAGCTTAGGGAACCTGATTAGCAATCAGCCCCAGCATTTT.